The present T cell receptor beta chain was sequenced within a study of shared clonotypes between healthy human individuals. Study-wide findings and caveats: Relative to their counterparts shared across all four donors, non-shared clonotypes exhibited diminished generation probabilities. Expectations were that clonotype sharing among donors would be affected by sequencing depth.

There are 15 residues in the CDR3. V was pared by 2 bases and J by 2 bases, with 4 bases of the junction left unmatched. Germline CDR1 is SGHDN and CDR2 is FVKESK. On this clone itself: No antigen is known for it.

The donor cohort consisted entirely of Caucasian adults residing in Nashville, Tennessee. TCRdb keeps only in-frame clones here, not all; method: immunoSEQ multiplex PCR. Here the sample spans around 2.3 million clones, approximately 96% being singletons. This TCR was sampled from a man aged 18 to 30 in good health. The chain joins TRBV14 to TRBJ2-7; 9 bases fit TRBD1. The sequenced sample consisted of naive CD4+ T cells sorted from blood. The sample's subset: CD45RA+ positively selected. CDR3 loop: CASSQMGTGTYEQYF. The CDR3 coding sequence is TGTGCCAGCAGCCAAATGGGGACAGGGACCTACGAGCAGTACTTC.